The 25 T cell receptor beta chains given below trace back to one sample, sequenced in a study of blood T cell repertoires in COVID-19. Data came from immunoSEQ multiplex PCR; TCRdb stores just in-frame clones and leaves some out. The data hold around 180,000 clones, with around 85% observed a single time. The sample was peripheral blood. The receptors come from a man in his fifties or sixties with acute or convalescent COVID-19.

Here the CDR3 DNA reads TGTGCCAGCAGTGTCGAGGCACAAACCTCGACTGGGGCCAACGTCCTGACTTTC. Protein product: CASSVEAQTSTGANVLTF. The chain uses TRBV2 and TRBJ2-6; D ambiguous. Germline V gene sequence: CDR1 SNHLY, CDR2 FYNNEI. This CDR3 is built from 18 residues. V was clipped by 4 bases and J by 2 bases, with 18 bases between them.

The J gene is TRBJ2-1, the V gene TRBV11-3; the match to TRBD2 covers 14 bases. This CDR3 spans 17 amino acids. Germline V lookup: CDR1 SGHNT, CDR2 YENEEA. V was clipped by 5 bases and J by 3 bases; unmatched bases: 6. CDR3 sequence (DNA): TGTGCCAGCAGCGACATCGGGACTAGCGGGGGCTACAATGAGCAGTTCTTC. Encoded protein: CASSDIGTSGGYNEQFF.

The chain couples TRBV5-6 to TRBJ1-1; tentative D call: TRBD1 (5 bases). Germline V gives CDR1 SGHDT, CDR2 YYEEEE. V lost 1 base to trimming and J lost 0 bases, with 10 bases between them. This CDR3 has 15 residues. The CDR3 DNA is TGTGCCAGCAGCTTGTCAGGGATGATGAACACTGAAGCTTTCTTT. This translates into CASSLSGMMNTEAFF.

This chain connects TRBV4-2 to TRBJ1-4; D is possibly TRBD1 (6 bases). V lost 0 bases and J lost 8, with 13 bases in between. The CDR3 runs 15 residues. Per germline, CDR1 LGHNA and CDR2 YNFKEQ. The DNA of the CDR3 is TGTGCCAGCAGCCAAGAACAACAGGGTGGCGAAAAACTGTTTTTT. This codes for CASSQEQQGGEKLFF.

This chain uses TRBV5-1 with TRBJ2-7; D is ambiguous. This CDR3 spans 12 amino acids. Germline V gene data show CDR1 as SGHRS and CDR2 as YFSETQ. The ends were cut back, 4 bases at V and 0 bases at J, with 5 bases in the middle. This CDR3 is CASSPSSYEQYF. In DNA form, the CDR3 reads TGCGCCAGCAGCCCGAGCTCCTACGAGCAGTACTTC.

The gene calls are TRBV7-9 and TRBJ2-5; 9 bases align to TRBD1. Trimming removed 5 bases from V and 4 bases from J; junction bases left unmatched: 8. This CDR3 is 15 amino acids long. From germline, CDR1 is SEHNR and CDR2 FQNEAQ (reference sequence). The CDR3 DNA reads TGTGCCAGCAGCATGGGACAGGGTGTCGGAGAGACCCAGTACTTC. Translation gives CASSMGQGVGETQYF.

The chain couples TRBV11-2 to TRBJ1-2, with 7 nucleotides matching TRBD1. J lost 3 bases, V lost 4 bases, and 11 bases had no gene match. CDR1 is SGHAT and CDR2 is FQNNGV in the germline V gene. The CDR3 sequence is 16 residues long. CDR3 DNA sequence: TGTGCCAGCAGCTCCACGACAGGGTTCCGAGACTATGGCTACACCTTC. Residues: CASSSTTGFRDYGYTF.

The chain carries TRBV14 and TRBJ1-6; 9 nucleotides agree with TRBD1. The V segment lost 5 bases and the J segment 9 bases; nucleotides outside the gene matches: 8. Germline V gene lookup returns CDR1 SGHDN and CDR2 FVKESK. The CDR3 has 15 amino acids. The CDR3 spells CASSDLQGAISPLHF. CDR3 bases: TGTGCCAGCAGCGACTTACAGGGGGCGATTTCACCCCTCCACTTT. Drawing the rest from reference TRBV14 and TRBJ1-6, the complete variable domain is EAGVTQFPSHSVIEKGQTVTLRCDPISGHDNLYWYRRVMGKEIKFLLHFVKESKQDESGMPNNRFLAERTGGTYSTLKVQPAELEDSGVYFCASSDLQGAISPLHFGNGTRLTVT.

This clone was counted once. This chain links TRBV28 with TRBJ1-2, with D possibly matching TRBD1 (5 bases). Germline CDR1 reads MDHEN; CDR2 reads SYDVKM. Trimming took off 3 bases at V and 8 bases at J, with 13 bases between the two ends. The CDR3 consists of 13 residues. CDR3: CASSFRVKEGYTF. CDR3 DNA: TGTGCCAGCAGTTTCAGGGTAAAGGAAGGCTACACCTTC.

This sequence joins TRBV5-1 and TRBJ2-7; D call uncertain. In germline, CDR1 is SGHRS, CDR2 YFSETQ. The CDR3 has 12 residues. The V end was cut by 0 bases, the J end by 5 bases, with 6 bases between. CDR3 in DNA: TGCGCCAGCAGCTTGGGCGAGGACGAGCAGTACTTC. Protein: CASSLGEDEQYF.

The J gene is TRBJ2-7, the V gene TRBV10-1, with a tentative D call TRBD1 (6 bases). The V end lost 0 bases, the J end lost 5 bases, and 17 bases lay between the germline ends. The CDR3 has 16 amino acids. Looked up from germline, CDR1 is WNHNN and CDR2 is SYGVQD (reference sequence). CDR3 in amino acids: CASSESPPTGLDEQYF. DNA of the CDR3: TGCGCCAGCAGTGAGTCTCCCCCCACAGGGCTCGACGAGCAGTACTTC.

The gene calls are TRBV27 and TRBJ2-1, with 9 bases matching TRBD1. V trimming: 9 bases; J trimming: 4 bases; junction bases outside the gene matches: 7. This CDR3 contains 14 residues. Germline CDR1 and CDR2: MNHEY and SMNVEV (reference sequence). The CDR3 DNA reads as TGTGCCAGGGTTACAGGGGGCATGTACAATGAGCAGTTCTTC. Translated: CARVTGGMYNEQFF.

Here the CDR3 DNA reads TGTGCCAGCAGCTTATGGAGCGGGACGCAAGAGACCCAGTACTTC. This sequence encodes CASSLWSGTQETQYF. The chain joins TRBV7-9 to TRBJ2-5; 7 bases fit TRBD2. This CDR3 region has 15 residues. Unmatched junction bases numbered 5, after V lost 2 bases and J lost 2 bases. Germline V gene sequence: CDR1 SEHNR, CDR2 FQNEAQ (reference sequence).

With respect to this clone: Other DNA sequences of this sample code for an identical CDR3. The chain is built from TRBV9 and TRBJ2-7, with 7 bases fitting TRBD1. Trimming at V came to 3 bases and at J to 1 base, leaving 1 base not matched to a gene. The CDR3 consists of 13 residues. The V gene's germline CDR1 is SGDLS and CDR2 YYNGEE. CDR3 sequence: CASSAGQSYEQYF. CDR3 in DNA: TGTGCCAGCAGCGCGGGACAGTCCTACGAGCAGTACTTC.

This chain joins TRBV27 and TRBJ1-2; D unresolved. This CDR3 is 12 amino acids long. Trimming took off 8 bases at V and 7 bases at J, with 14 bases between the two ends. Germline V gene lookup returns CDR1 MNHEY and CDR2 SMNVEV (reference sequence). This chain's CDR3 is CASRVGGSGYTF. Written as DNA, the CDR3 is TGTGCCAGCCGGGTGGGAGGGTCTGGCTACACCTTC.

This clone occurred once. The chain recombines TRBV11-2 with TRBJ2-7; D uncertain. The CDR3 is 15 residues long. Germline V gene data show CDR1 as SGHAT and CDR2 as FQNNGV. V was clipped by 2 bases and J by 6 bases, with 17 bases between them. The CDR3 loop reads CASSLNGPLRFEQYF. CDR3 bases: TGTGCCAGCAGCTTAAATGGTCCACTCCGCTTCGAGCAGTACTTC.

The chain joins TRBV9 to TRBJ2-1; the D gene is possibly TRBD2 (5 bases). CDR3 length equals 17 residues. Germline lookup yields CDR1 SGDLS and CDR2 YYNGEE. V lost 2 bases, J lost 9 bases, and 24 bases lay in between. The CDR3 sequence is CASSVHTWSSKGSEQFF. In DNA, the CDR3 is TGTGCCAGCAGCGTTCATACCTGGTCTAGCAAAGGAAGTGAGCAGTTCTTC.

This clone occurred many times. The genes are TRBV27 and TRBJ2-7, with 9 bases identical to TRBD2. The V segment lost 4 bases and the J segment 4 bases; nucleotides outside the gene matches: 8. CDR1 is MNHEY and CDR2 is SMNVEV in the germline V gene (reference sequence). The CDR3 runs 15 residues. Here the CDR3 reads CASSSLLAGLYEQYF. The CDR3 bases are TGTGCCAGCAGTTCTCTTCTAGCGGGGCTTTACGAGCAGTACTTC.

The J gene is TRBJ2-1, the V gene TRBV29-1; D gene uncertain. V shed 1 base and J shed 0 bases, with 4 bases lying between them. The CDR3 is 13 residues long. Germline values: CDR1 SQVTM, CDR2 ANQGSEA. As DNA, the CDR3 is TGCAGCGTTGAAGGACTCTCCTACAATGAGCAGTTCTTC. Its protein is CSVEGLSYNEQFF.

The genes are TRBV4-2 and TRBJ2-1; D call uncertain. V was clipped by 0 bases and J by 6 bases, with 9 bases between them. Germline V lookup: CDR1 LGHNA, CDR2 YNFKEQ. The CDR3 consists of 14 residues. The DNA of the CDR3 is TGTGCCAGCAGCCAAGATCCAAGAGGCAATGAGCAGTTCTTC. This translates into CASSQDPRGNEQFF.

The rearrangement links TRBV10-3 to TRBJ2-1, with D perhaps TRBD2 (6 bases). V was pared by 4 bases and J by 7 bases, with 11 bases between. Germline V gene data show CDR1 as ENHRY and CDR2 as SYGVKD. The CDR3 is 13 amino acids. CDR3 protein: CAISGLEGNEQFF. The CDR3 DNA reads TGTGCCATCAGTGGACTAGAAGGTAATGAGCAGTTCTTC.

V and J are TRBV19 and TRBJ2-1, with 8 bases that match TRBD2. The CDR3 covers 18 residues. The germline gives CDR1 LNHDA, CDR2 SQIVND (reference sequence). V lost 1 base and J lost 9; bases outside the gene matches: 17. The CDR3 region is CASSIGPFQRERPGEQFF. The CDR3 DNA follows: TGTGCCAGTAGTATAGGGCCTTTCCAGCGGGAGAGACCCGGTGAGCAGTTCTTC.

The CDR3 is CASSPPRTGVGLREQYF. The CDR3 DNA follows: TGTGCCAGTAGTCCACCCCGGACAGGGGTAGGACTACGCGAGCAGTACTTC. The chain has TRBV19 and TRBJ2-7, with TRBD1 matching 9 bases. The V and J ends lost 5 bases and 6 bases, in that order; junction bases with no gene match: 17. This CDR3 is built from 17 residues. Germline V gene data show CDR1 as LNHDA and CDR2 as SQIVND (reference sequence).

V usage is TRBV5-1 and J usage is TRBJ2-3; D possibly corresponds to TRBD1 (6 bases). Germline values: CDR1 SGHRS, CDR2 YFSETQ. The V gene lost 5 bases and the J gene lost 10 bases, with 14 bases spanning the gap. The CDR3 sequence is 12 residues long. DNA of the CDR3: TGCGCCAGCAGGCCAGGGTCAGGGGCGCAGTATTTT. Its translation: CASRPGSGAQYF.

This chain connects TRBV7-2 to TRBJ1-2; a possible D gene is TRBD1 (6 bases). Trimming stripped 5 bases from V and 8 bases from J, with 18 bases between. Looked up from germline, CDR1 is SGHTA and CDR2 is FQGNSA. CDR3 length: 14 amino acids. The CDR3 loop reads CASSGFGGALGYTF. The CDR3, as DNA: TGTGCCAGCAGCGGGTTCGGGGGGGCGCTAGGCTACACCTTC.